The 28 T cell receptor beta chains reported below all come from one sample, sequenced in a study of shared clonotypes between healthy human individuals. Method: immunoSEQ multiplex PCR; TCRdb's copy keeps in-frame clones and lacks some. The table includes roughly 2.2 million clones, over 90% detected once. Sequencing was carried out using naive CD4+ T cells from PBMCs. Indicated subset: CD45RA+ positively selected. The receptors come from a man aged 18 to 29 in good health. Some clones in this sample may be carry-over from other donors' samples.

The V gene is TRBV6-6, the J gene TRBJ2-7, with 11 bases identical to TRBD2. This CDR3 has 14 residues. The V segment lost 6 bases and the J segment 4 bases; nucleotides outside the gene matches: 5. CDR1 is MNHNY, CDR2 SVGAGI, per germline (reference sequence). The DNA of the CDR3 is TGTGCCAGCAGAGACACTAGCGGGAGTTACGAGCAGTACTTC. It is translated as CASRDTSGSYEQYF.

This clone was observed once. The chain couples TRBV27 to TRBJ2-3; tentatively, D is TRBD2 (5 bases). The CDR3 contains 14 residues. Trimming took off 2 bases at V and 1 base at J, with 7 bases between the two ends. Germline V gives CDR1 MNHEY, CDR2 SMNVEV (reference sequence). The CDR3 reads CASSLLSGTDTQYF. The CDR3 DNA reads TGTGCCAGCAGTTTACTTAGCGGCACAGATACGCAGTATTTT.

The chain employs TRBV6-4 and TRBJ2-1, with D possibly TRBD1 on 6 matching bases. CDR3 length: 16 residues. V was trimmed by 6 bases and J by 4 bases, leaving 19 bases between them. Germline V lookup: CDR1 MRHNA, CDR2 SNTAGT. Here the CDR3 DNA reads TGTGCCAGCAGGCTGGACAGTTTAGTGAGTTACAATGAGCAGTTCTTC. Translation: CASRLDSLVSYNEQFF.

V usage is TRBV6-6 and J usage is TRBJ2-1, with 7 bases that match TRBD2. Germline values: CDR1 MNHNY, CDR2 SVGAGI (reference sequence). This CDR3 has 14 amino acids. The CDR3 spells CVTTREAVYNEQFF. As DNA, the CDR3 is TGTGTCACCACCCGGGAGGCTGTCTACAATGAGCAGTTCTTC.

The chain uses TRBV5-1 and TRBJ1-1; D remains ambiguous. Germline V CDR1 and CDR2: SGHRS, YFSETQ. Trimming took off 4 bases at V and 1 base at J, with 11 bases between the two ends. The length of the CDR3 is 14 residues. DNA for the CDR3: TGCGCCAGCAGCGTACTCGTGGGGAACACTGAAGCTTTCTTT. Translation: CASSVLVGNTEAFF.

The J gene is TRBJ2-2, the V gene TRBV30; D remains ambiguous. Deletions cut 4 bases from V and 6 bases from J, with 6 bases between. CDR3 length: 11 residues. The germline V gene has CDR1 GTSNPN and CDR2 SVGIG (reference sequence). CDR3 sequence: CAWTRAGELFF. The CDR3 DNA sequence: TGTGCCTGGACGAGAGCCGGGGAGCTGTTTTTT.

V and J are TRBV5-1 and TRBJ2-5; D tentatively reads TRBD1 or TRBD2 (5 bases each). The V gene lost 4 bases and the J gene lost 1 base, with 17 bases spanning the gap. CDR3 size: 16 residues. The germline gives CDR1 SGHRS, CDR2 YFSETQ. The DNA for the CDR3 is TGCGCCAGCAGCGCTCCGAGGGGTGACCTCCAAGAGACCCAGTACTTC. The encoded protein is CASSAPRGDLQETQYF.

This sequence joins TRBV18 and TRBJ2-1, with D maybe TRBD2 (5 bases). The CDR3 sequence is 14 residues long. V dropped 4 bases and J dropped 8 bases, with 15 bases sitting between them. Germline CDR1 is KGHSH and CDR2 is LQKENI. The DNA for the CDR3 is TGTGCCAGCTCACTCAATCGACGGGGTGATGAGCAGTTCTTC. Amino acid sequence: CASSLNRRGDEQFF. The full variable domain, completed using reference TRBV18 and TRBJ2-1, is NAGVMQNPRHLVRRRGQEARLRCSPMKGHSHVYWYRQLPEEGLKFMVYLQKENIIDESGMPKERFSAEFPKEGPSILRIQQVVRGDSAAYFCASSLNRRGDEQFFGPGTRLTVL.

The CDR3 coding sequence is TGTGCCAGCAGCTTAGATCTCTGGGGAGGAGCTTTCTTT. Protein sequence: CASSLDLWGGAFF. This chain uses TRBV11-2 with TRBJ1-1; no reliable D call. V was pared by 0 bases and J by 10 bases, with 12 bases between. Germline lookup yields CDR1 SGHAT and CDR2 FQNNGV. The CDR3 sequence is 13 residues long.

J is TRBJ1-3 and V is TRBV10-3; 11 bases fit TRBD1. Unmatched junction bases numbered 9, after V lost 9 bases and J lost 8 bases. Per the germline V gene, CDR1 is ENHRY and CDR2 is SYGVKD. The CDR3 runs to 14 residues. The CDR3 nucleotides read TGTGCCATAAATGAGGGACAGGGGGAGGACACCATATATTTT. It codes for CAINEGQGEDTIYF.

This chain links TRBV12-5 with TRBJ2-5; a possible D gene is TRBD1 (6 bases). V was cut by 5 bases and J by 5 bases, with 15 bases left in between. There are 14 residues in the CDR3. Germline V gene data show CDR1 as LGHNT and CDR2 as FRNRAP. The CDR3 DNA is TGTGCTAGTGGTCCCACGACAGGATCCGAGACCCAGTACTTC. Translated, it gives CASGPTTGSETQYF.

The rearrangement links TRBV5-4 to TRBJ1-4; D unresolved. Trimming left V 3 bases short and J 13 bases short, with 16 bases between. The CDR3 has 13 residues. The germline V gene encodes CDR1 SGHNT and CDR2 YYREEE (reference sequence). The CDR3 protein is CASSSGPQEGLFF. In DNA form, the CDR3 reads TGTGCCAGCAGCTCCGGGCCCCAGGAGGGACTGTTTTTT. Drawing the rest from reference TRBV5-4 and TRBJ1-4, the complete variable domain is ETGVTQSPTHLIKTRGQQVTLRCSSQSGHNTVSWYQQALGQGPQFIFQYYREEENGRGNFPPRFSGLQFPNYSSELNVNALELDDSALYLCASSSGPQEGLFFGSGTQLSVL.

The chain couples TRBV4-3 to TRBJ2-1, with D possibly matching TRBD2 (6 bases). The CDR3 is made up of 14 amino acids. Trimming stripped 0 bases from V and 5 bases from J, with 8 bases between. The germline V gene encodes CDR1 LGHNA and CDR2 YSLEER. The CDR3 bases are TGCGCCAGCAGCCAAGATGGACTACACAATGAGCAGTTCTTC. Amino acid sequence: CASSQDGLHNEQFF.

This chain connects TRBV5-1 to TRBJ2-3, with 9 bases identical to TRBD1. The CDR3 totals 15 residues. CDR1 is SGHRS and CDR2 is YFSETQ in the germline V gene. V shed 3 bases, J shed 3 bases, and the junction held 5 bases outside the gene matches. CDR3 bases: TGCGCCAGCAGCTGGGGACAGGGTAGGACAGATACGCAGTATTTT. Protein product: CASSWGQGRTDTQYF. Complete variable domain (other parts from reference TRBV5-1 and TRBJ2-3): KAGVTQTPRYLIKTRGQQVTLSCSPISGHRSVSWYQQTPGQGLQFLFEYFSETQRNKGNFPGRFSGRQFSNSRSEMNVSTLELGDSALYLCASSWGQGRTDTQYFGPGTRLTVL.

The chain combines TRBV29-1 with TRBJ2-5, with D possibly matching TRBD1 (6 bases). CDR1 is SQVTM, CDR2 ANQGSEA, per germline. V was cut by 6 bases and J by 4 bases, with 15 bases left in between. The CDR3 sequence is 13 residues long. The CDR3 region is CSVGPQGRETQYF. The CDR3 nucleotides read TGCAGCGTCGGTCCTCAGGGGAGAGAGACCCAGTACTTC.

Comment on this clone: The junction differs from germline at one of its ends, possibly a read error. The rearrangement joins TRBV6-1 to TRBJ1-2; a weak D match, TRBD1 (6 bases). The CDR3 has 14 residues. CDR1 is MNHNS and CDR2 is SASEGT in the germline V gene. In DNA form, the CDR3 reads TGTGCCAGCAGAGAAGCCGGGGGCTCTTATGGCTACACCTTC. Its translation: CASREAGGSYGYTF.

The J gene is TRBJ2-5, the V gene TRBV28; the D gene could be TRBD1 or TRBD2 (6 bases each). The DNA end favors TRBJ2-7, so the J call may be wrong. Germline loops: CDR1 MDHEN, CDR2 SYDVKM. The length of the CDR3 is 11 residues. This CDR3 is CASPSGAEQYF. The CDR3 nucleotides are TGTGCCAGCCCCTCGGGGGCCGAGCAGTACTTC.

The count of this clone is one. This chain connects TRBV30 to TRBJ1-5; 9 nucleotides line up with TRBD1. The CDR3 is 15 amino acids. Germline V lookup: CDR1 GTSNPN, CDR2 SVGIG (reference sequence). J gave up 5 bases and V 5 bases, and 10 bases lay outside the gene matches. CDR3 coding DNA: TGTGCCTGGGGGATGACAGGGGGTCTTTATCAGCCCCAGCATTTT. As protein: CAWGMTGGLYQPQHF.

The chain carries TRBV11-1 and TRBJ2-7, with 9 bases lining up with TRBD2. The CDR3 runs 15 residues. Germline CDR1 and CDR2: SGHAT and FQDESV (reference sequence). V trimming: 4 bases; J trimming: 4 bases; junction bases outside the gene matches: 8. CDR3 sequence (DNA): TGTGCCAGCAGCTCGCGGGAGGGCCGGGGGTACGAGCAGTACTTC. Its translation is CASSSREGRGYEQYF.

V is TRBV7-2 and J is TRBJ1-1; D is perhaps TRBD1 (6 bases). V gave up 5 bases and J gave up 3 bases, with 10 bases separating them. Germline lookup yields CDR1 SGHTA and CDR2 FQGNSA. The length of the CDR3 is 13 residues. Here the CDR3 DNA reads TGTGCCAGCAGCCCTTGGACAGACACTGAAGCTTTCTTT. Residues: CASSPWTDTEAFF.

The chain couples TRBV18 to TRBJ1-1; 8 bases fit TRBD1. V was pared by 4 bases and J by 0 bases, with 7 bases of the junction left unmatched. In germline, CDR1 is KGHSH, CDR2 LQKENI. The CDR3 covers 16 residues. CDR3 bases: TGTGCCAGCTCACGTTCGACAGGGGATTTGAACACTGAAGCTTTCTTT. Protein product: CASSRSTGDLNTEAFF.

This chain joins TRBV6-5 and TRBJ2-2; D remains unclear. In germline, CDR1 is MNHEY, CDR2 SVGAGI. The CDR3 loop spans 11 amino acids. The V and J ends lost 5 bases and 6 bases respectively, with 4 bases between them. DNA of the CDR3: TGTGCCAGCAGTCGACCCGGGGAGCTGTTTTTT. Protein: CASSRPGELFF.

This clone was seen only once. The chain employs TRBV5-1 and TRBJ1-6; TRBD1 might be the D (5 bases). V was pared by 0 bases and J by 7 bases, with 17 bases between. This CDR3 is built from 17 residues. Germline CDR1 SGHRS, CDR2 YFSETQ. CDR3 residues: CASSLEAARDANSPLHF. CDR3 DNA: TGCGCCAGCAGCTTGGAAGCTGCCAGGGACGCAAATTCACCCCTCCACTTT.

The V and J genes are TRBV5-1 and TRBJ2-2, with D maybe TRBD1 (5 bases). The CDR3 consists of 16 residues. Germline V gene sequence: CDR1 SGHRS, CDR2 YFSETQ. Trimming cost V 0 bases and J 0 bases, with 9 bases left between them. CDR3 sequence: CASSLAGPANTGELFF. As DNA, the CDR3 is TGCGCCAGCAGCTTGGCAGGGCCCGCGAACACCGGGGAGCTGTTTTTT.

The chain couples TRBV29-1 to TRBJ1-2, with a possible D match to TRBD1 (5 bases). This CDR3 is 13 amino acids long. V was cut by 0 bases and J by 5 bases, with 10 bases left in between. CDR1 and CDR2 from the germline V gene are SQVTM and ANQGSEA. CDR3 bases: TGCAGCGTTGAAGATACGACAGCTTATGGCTACACCTTC. Its protein is CSVEDTTAYGYTF.

V gene TRBV19 combines with J gene TRBJ2-5; D call uncertain. The CDR3 extends over 14 amino acids. The V end was cut by 2 bases, the J end by 0 bases, with 7 bases between. Germline assignment: CDR1 LNHDA and CDR2 SQIVND (reference sequence). CDR3 sequence (DNA): TGTGCCAGTAGTATACGACAAAACCAAGAGACCCAGTACTTC. It codes for CASSIRQNQETQYF. Full variable domain (outside the CDR3, taken from reference TRBV19 and TRBJ2-5): DGGITQSPKYLFRKEGQNVTLSCEQNLNHDAMYWYRQDPGQGLRLIYYSQIVNDFQKGDIAEGYSVSREKKESFPLTVTSAQKNPTAFYLCASSIRQNQETQYFGPGTRLLVL.

As concerns this clone: Other DNA sequences in the sample encode the same CDR3. The chain uses TRBV5-1 and TRBJ2-7; unclear D gene. This CDR3 spans 17 amino acids. Trimming removed 1 base at V and 0 bases at J, with 17 bases between. Germline assignment: CDR1 SGHRS and CDR2 YFSETQ. CDR3 residues: CASSLSPSGPSSYEQYF. CDR3 coding DNA: TGCGCCAGCAGCTTGAGCCCCTCGGGCCCGAGCTCCTACGAGCAGTACTTC.

The chain links TRBV28 to TRBJ2-5, with D tentatively TRBD1 (5 bases). Germline CDR1 MDHEN, CDR2 SYDVKM. This CDR3 contains 13 residues. Trimming stripped 5 bases from V and 3 bases from J, with 10 bases between. The CDR3 bases are TGTGCCAGCAGTCCGACAGATAAAGAGACCCAGTACTTC. Protein sequence: CASSPTDKETQYF.